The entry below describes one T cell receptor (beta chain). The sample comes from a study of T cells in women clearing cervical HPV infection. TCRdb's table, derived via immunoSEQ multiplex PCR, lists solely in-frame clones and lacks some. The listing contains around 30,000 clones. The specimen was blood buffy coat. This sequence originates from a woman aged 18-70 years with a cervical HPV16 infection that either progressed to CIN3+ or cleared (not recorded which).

The CDR3 loop reads CASSSTGQGAHEQYF. The sequenced CDR3 bases are TGCGCCAGCAGCTCAACCGGACAGGGGGCTCACGAG. The genes are TRBV5-1 and TRBJ2-7; 11 bases agree with TRBD1. The missing CDR3 end, 3 residues past where the read stops, is filled in from the germline J gene. Germline CDR1 SGHRS, CDR2 YFSETQ. This CDR3 spans 15 amino acids. The V segment lost 3 bases and the J segment 5 bases; nucleotides outside the gene matches: 7.